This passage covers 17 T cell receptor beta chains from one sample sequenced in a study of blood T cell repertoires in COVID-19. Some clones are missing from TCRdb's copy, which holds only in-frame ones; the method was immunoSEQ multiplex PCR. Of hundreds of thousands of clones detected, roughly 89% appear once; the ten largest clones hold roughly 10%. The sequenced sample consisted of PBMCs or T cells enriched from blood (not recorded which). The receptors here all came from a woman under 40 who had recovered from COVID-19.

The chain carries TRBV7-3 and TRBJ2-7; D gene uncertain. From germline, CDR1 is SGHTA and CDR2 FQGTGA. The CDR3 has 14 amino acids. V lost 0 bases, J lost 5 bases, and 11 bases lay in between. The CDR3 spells CASSLTLSSDEQYF. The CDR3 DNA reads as TGTGCCAGCAGCTTAACTTTATCGAGCGACGAGCAGTACTTC.

The CDR3 DNA follows: TGCGCCAGCAGCCAAGATCGTGGGGCTAGCGGGGCCAGAACCGAGCAGTACTTC. As protein: CASSQDRGASGARTEQYF. J is TRBJ2-7 and V is TRBV4-3; TRBD2 matches at 9 bases. V was clipped by 0 bases and J by 6 bases; unmatched bases: 15. Germline V CDR1 and CDR2: LGHNA, YSLEER. CDR3 length: 18 residues.

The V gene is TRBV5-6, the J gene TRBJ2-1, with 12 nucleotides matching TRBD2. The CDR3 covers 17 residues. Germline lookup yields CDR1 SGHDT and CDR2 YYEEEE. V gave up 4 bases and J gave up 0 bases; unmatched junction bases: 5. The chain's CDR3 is CASSNGLAGISYNEQFF. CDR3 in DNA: TGTGCCAGCAGCAATGGACTAGCGGGAATCTCCTACAATGAGCAGTTCTTC.

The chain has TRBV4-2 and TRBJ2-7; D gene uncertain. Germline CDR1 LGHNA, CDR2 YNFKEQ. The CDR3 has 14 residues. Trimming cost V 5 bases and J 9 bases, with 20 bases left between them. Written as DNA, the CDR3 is TGTGCCAGCAGCTGGGCTACTCGTAATTCGGTGCAGTACTTC. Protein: CASSWATRNSVQYF.

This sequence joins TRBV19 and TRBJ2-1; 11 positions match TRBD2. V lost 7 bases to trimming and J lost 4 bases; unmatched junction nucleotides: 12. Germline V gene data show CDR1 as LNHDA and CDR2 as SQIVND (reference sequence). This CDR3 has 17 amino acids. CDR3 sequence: CASTSLASGRRYNEQFF. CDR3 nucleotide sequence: TGTGCCAGTACCTCCTTGGCTAGCGGGAGGAGGTACAATGAGCAGTTCTTC.

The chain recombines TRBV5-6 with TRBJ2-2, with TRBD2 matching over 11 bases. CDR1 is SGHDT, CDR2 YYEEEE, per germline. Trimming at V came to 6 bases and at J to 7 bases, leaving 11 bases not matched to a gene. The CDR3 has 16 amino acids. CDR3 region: CASNLTSGRPNGELFF. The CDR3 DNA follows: TGTGCCAGCAACCTAACTAGCGGGAGACCGAACGGGGAGCTGTTTTTT.

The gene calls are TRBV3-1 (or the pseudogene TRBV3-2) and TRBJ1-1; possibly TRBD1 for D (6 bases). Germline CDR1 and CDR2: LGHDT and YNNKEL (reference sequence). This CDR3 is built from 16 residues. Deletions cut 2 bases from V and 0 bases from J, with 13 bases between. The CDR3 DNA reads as TGTGCCAGCAGCCAACTGGCGACAGGCATGAACACTGAAGCTTTCTTT. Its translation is CASSQLATGMNTEAFF.

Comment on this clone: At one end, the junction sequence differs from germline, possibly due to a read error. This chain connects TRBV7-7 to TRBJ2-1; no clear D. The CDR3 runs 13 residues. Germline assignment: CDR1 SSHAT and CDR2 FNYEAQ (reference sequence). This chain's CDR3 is CASSFSSSNEQFF. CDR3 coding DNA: TGTGCTAGCAGCTTTAGCTCTTCCAATGAGCAGTTCTTC.

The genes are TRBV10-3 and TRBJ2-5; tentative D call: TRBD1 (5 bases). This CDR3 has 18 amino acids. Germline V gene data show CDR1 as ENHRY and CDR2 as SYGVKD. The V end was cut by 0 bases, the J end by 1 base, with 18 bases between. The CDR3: CAISESRGDSSTQETQYF. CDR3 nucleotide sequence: TGTGCCATCAGTGAGTCACGTGGAGACAGCTCGACCCAAGAGACCCAGTACTTC.

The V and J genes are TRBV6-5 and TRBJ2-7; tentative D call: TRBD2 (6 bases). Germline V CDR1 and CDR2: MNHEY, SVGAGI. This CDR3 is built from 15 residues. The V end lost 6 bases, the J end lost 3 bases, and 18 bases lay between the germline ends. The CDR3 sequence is CASSPLGGRSYEQYF. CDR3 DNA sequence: TGTGCCAGCAGCCCCTTAGGTGGGAGGAGCTACGAGCAGTACTTC.

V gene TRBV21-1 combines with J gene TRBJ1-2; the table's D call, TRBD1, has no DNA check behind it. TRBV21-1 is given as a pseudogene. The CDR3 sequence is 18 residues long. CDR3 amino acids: CASSKDFLRQGHWYGYTF. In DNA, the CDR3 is TGTGCCAGCAGCAAAGATTTTTTGCGGCAGGGTCACTGGTATGGCTACACCTTC.

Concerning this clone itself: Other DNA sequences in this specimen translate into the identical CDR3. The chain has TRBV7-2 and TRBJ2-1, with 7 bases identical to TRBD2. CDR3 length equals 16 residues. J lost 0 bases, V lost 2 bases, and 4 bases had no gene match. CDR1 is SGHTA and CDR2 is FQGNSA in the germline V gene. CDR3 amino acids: CASSLWGGSSYNEQFF. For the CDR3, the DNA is TGTGCCAGCAGCTTATGGGGCGGGAGCTCCTACAATGAGCAGTTCTTC.

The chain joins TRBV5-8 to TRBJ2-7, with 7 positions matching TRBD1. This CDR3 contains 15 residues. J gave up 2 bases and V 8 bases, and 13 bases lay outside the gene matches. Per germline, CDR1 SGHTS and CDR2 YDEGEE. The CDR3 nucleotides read TGTGCCAGTACAACAGGGGTTCCTTTGACCTACGAGCAGTACTTC. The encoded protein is CASTTGVPLTYEQYF.

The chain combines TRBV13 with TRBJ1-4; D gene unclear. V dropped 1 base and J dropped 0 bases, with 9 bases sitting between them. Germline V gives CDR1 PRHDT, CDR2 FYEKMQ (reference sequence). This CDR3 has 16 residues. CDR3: CASSLARGTTNEKLFF. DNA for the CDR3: TGTGCCAGCAGCTTAGCACGAGGGACAACTAATGAAAAACTGTTTTTT.

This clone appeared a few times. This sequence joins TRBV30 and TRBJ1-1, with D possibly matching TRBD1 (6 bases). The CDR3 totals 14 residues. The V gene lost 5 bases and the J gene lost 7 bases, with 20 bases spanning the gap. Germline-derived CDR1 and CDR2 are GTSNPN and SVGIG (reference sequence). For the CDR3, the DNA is TGTGCCTGGCTGCGTCAAAACCGGGACAATGAAGCTTTCTTT. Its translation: CAWLRQNRDNEAFF.

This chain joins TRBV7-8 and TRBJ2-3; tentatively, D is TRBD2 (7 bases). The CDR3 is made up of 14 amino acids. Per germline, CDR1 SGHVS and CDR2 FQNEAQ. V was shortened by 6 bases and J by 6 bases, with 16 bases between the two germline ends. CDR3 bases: TGTGCCAGCAGTCCTCGGGGGGCAAGGGATACGCAGTATTTT. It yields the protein CASSPRGARDTQYF.

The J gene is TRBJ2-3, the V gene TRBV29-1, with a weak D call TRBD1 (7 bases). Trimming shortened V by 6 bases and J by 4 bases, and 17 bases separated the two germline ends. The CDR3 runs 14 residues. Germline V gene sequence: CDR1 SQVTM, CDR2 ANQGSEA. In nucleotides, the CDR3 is TGCAGCGTCTCCCGGGGGCAGGGGGCAGATACGCAGTATTTT. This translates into CSVSRGQGADTQYF.